The source of this T cell receptor beta chain is a study of shared clonotypes between healthy human individuals. Background on the study: The composition of the donors was a couple of women and a few men aged 18 to 49.

The germline V gene encodes CDR1 SEHNR and CDR2 FQNEAQ (reference sequence). The CDR3 contains 15 residues. Trimming left V 8 bases short and J 2 bases short, with 18 bases between. The data were produced by immunoSEQ multiplex PCR, yet TCRdb's version contains in-frame clones alone and is incomplete. The data hold almost 700,000 clones, with about 90% observed a single time. Selected positively for CCR7 and CD45RO-negative, naive CD8 cells excluded terminally differentiated effector memory CD45RA+ cells. The clonotype was recovered from a man aged 25-45 years in good health. Source material: naive CD8+ T cells sorted from blood. The chain links TRBV7-9 to TRBJ1-1; no clear D. The CDR3 spells CASQLRIPGNTEAFF. The CDR3 DNA sequence: TGTGCCAGCCAGCTACGAATACCCGGCAACACTGAAGCTTTCTTT.